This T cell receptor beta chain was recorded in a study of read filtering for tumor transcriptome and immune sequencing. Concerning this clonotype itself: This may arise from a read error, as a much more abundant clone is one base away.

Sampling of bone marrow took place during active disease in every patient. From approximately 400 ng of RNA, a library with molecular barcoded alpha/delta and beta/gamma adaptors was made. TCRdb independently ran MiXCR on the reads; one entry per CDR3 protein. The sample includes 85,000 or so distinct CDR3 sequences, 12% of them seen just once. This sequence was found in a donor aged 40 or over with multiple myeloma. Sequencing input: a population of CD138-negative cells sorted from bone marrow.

The CDR3 here is CASSRAKNTGELFF. Written as DNA, the CDR3 is TGTGCCAGCAGCCGAGCCAAGAACACCGGGGAGCTGTTTTTT. J is TRBJ2-2 and V is TRBV3-1; D is unresolved. This CDR3 has 14 amino acids. V shed 4 bases and J shed 1 base, with 7 bases lying between them. From germline, CDR1 is LGHDT and CDR2 YNNKEL (reference sequence).